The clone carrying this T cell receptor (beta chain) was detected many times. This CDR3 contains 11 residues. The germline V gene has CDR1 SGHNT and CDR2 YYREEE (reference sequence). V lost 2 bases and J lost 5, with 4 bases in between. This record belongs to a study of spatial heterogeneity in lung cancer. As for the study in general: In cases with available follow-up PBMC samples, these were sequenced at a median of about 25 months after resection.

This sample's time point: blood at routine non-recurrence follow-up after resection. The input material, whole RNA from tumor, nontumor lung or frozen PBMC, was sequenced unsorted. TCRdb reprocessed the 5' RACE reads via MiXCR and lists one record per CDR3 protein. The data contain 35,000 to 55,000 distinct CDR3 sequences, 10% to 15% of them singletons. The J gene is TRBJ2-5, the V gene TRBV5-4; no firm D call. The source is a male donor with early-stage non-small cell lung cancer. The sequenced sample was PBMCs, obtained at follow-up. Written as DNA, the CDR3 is TGTGCCAGCAGCTTATATGAGACCCAGTACTTC. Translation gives CASSLYETQYF.